The T cell receptor beta chain under discussion was sequenced for a study of T-cell reconstitution after alpha-beta-depleted transplantation in children. Findings and limits, study-wide: Expanded graft clones, several hundred of them, were reportedly the source of alpha-beta T cells about two months after transplant. Fresh T-cell production supplied most of the T-cell counts and diversity seen one year after transplant.

Unique molecular identifiers featured in how the TCRbeta library was prepared. TCRdb processed the PCR reads anew with MiXCR; each CDR3 protein has one entry. The sample records 400,000 to 550,000 distinct CDR3 sequences, about 10% being singletons. The CDR3 has 14 amino acids. Germline V gene data show CDR1 as DFQATT and CDR2 as SNEGSKA (reference sequence). Trimming cost V 0 bases and J 6 bases; bases outside gene matches: 7. This clonotype has only a few counts. Its antigen is still unknown. The clonotype comes from a child aged 2-15 years with inherited bone marrow failure, due to receive a stem cell transplant. The rearrangement joins TRBV20-1 to TRBJ2-7; 8 bases match TRBD2. The starting material was PBMCs, obtained before TCRalphabeta/CD19-depleted stem cell transplant. CDR3 protein: CSAREPGGGIEQYF. The CDR3 DNA sequence: TGCAGTGCTAGAGAACCGGGGGGGGGGATCGAGCAGTACTTC.